Below, 7 T cell receptor beta chains from the same sample are listed, as sequenced in a study of low-dose radiotherapy and immunotherapy resistance in tumors. With TRAV- and TRBV-specific primers, first-strand cDNA was made, covering the alpha and beta chains. TCRs underwent around 20 PCR cycles of amplification with a constant-region primer and V-primer adapter. TCRdb reanalysed the reads using MiXCR and keeps one entry per CDR3 protein. The table lists some 15,000 distinct CDR3 sequences, under 60% of them singletons. These receptors all stem from a human donor with advanced metastatic prostate, ovarian, gallbladder or colorectal cancer (not recorded which). This table probably holds off-target reads from a library built for another chain.

CDR3 nucleotide sequence: TGTGCCAGCAGCGGACCCCTAGACCAAGAGACCCAGTACTTC. This sequence encodes CASSGPLDQETQYF. The rearrangement joins TRBV2 to TRBJ2-5; D gene ambiguous. CDR1 is SNHLY, CDR2 FYNNEI, per germline. The V end was cut by 6 bases, the J end by 0 bases, with 11 bases between. This CDR3 is built from 14 residues.

This chain uses TRBV2 with TRBJ2-2; TRBD2 matches 10 bases. Germline V lookup: CDR1 SNHLY, CDR2 FYNNEI. The CDR3 runs 15 residues. V trimming: 4 bases; J trimming: 5 bases; junction bases outside the gene matches: 4. CDR3 coding DNA: TGTGCCAGCAGTGTACTAGCGGGGCTAACCGGGGAGCTGTTTTTT. This gives the protein CASSVLAGLTGELFF.

In this sample, this clonotype turned up a few times. This chain links TRBV28 with TRBJ1-5, with D possibly matching TRBD1 (6 bases). Looked up from germline, CDR1 is MDHEN and CDR2 is SYDVKM. This CDR3 contains 13 residues. V lost 1 base, J lost 9 bases, and 10 bases lay in between. CDR3 coding DNA: TGTGCCAGCAGTTTATTTAAAGGGGGGCCCCAGCATTTT. It translates to CASSLFKGGPQHF. Full variable domain (missing parts from reference TRBV28 and TRBJ1-5): DVKVTQSSRYLVKRTGEKVFLECVQDMDHENMFWYRQDPGLGLRLIYFSYDVKMKEKGDIPEGYSVSREKKERFSLILESASTNQTSMYLCASSLFKGGPQHFGDGTRLSIL.

This clonotype was seen just once. The rearrangement links TRBV5-8 to TRBJ1-1, with a possible D match to TRBD1 (6 bases). The CDR3 runs 15 residues. V lost 1 base to trimming and J lost 2 bases, with 12 bases between them. Germline V gene lookup returns CDR1 SGHTS and CDR2 YDEGEE. The CDR3 DNA sequence: TGTGCCAGCAGCTTGACAGGGAATGGTAACACTGAAGCTTTCTTT. It is translated as CASSLTGNGNTEAFF.

The CDR3 DNA sequence: TGTGCCAGCTCACCAGGTGCCAGGTCGAATGAAAAACTGTTTTTT. It specifies CASSPGARSNEKLFF. This sequence joins TRBV18 and TRBJ1-4; D remains unclear. With 2 bases removed from V and 5 bases from J, the gap between germline ends came to 12 bases. The germline gives CDR1 KGHSH, CDR2 LQKENI. The CDR3 length is 15 residues.

V and J are TRBV11-2 and TRBJ2-1; TRBD2 aligns across 10 bases. V trimming: 5 bases; J trimming: 6 bases; junction bases outside the gene matches: 4. This CDR3 is built from 14 residues. Germline-derived CDR1 and CDR2 are SGHAT and FQNNGV. CDR3: CASSPGTSVNEQFF. In nucleotides, the CDR3 is TGTGCCAGCAGCCCCGGGACTAGCGTCAATGAGCAGTTCTTC.

This clonotype was counted between two and nine times. The V call is TRBV5-1, the J call TRBJ1-4; weak D call: TRBD1 (5 bases). Germline V gene data show CDR1 as SGHRS and CDR2 as YFSETQ. This CDR3 has 15 amino acids. V lost 7 bases, J lost 3 bases, and 16 bases lay in between. The CDR3 sequence is CASSPGLAANEKLFF. CDR3 coding DNA: TGCGCCAGCTCTCCGGGGCTGGCGGCTAATGAAAAACTGTTTTTT.